The 25 T cell receptor beta chains reported below all come from one sample, sequenced in a study of cytomegalovirus exposure and HLA in healthy donors (dated by TCRdb to about 2017). Libraries came from the immunoSEQ multiplex PCR assay. For the multiplex PCR, a mixture combining 60 forward primers for TCR Vbeta segments and 13 reverse primers for TCR Jbeta segments was used. In TCRdb, the immuneACCESS table is reduced to in-frame sequences with V and J assigned. These tables do not hold every clone; where another copy was compared, an unresolved V gene accounts for under half, and the others remain unexplained. This sample gives roughly 100,000 clones in total; 80% to 85% of them show up just once. Approximately 7.2% of the sample is in the top ten clones. Input material: PBMCs. Every receptor here comes from a man younger than 40 in good health and CMV-seropositive.

This clone was observed a handful of times. The CDR3 here is CASSQVTLREKLFF. In DNA form, the CDR3 reads TGCGCCAGCAGCCAAGTAACCCTGCGAGAAAAACTGTTTTTT. The chain uses TRBV4-1 and TRBJ1-4; unclear D gene. The CDR3 runs to 14 residues. The V end lost 1 base, the J end lost 8 bases, and 11 bases lay between the germline ends. The V gene's germline CDR1 is MGHRA and CDR2 YSYEKL.

This clone was seen once. The chain couples TRBV9 to TRBJ1-2; TRBD1 might be the D (6 bases). CDR3 length: 14 amino acids. V lost 0 bases and J lost 4, with 10 bases in between. Germline assignment: CDR1 SGDLS and CDR2 YYNGEE. This CDR3 reads CASSVDGRGYGYTF. DNA for the CDR3: TGTGCCAGCAGCGTAGATGGCAGGGGCTATGGCTACACCTTC.

The CDR3 coding sequence is TGTGCCAGCAGTGAACTCGGGGTGGGCGAGCAGTTCTTC. This codes for CASSELGVGEQFF. The chain has TRBV6-1 and TRBJ2-1; D perhaps matches TRBD2 (5 bases). Per the germline V gene, CDR1 is MNHNS and CDR2 is SASEGT. Trimming took off 2 bases at V and 10 bases at J, with 12 bases between the two ends. This CDR3 is built from 13 residues.

The gene calls are TRBV5-4 and TRBJ1-2, with D tentatively TRBD1 (5 bases). The length of the CDR3 is 12 residues. The germline V gene has CDR1 SGHNT and CDR2 YYREEE (reference sequence). V was cut by 6 bases and J by 4 bases, with 10 bases left in between. DNA of the CDR3: TGTGCCAGCAAGAATACAGGCTATGGCTACACCTTC. Protein: CASKNTGYGYTF.

V is TRBV7-9 and J is TRBJ2-7, with a possible D match to TRBD2 (6 bases). V shed 5 bases and J shed 2 bases, with 13 bases lying between them. Per the germline V gene, CDR1 is SEHNR and CDR2 is FQNEAQ (reference sequence). The CDR3 contains 14 residues. CDR3 region: CASSPSGRPYEQYF. The CDR3 region has the DNA TGTGCCAGCAGCCCATCCGGGAGACCCTACGAGCAGTACTTC.

V usage is TRBV4-1 and J usage is TRBJ1-3; no clear D gene. This CDR3 has 16 amino acids. The germline V gene has CDR1 MGHRA and CDR2 YSYEKL. The germline V and J ends were trimmed by 1 base and 0 bases, with 10 bases remaining between them. The CDR3, as DNA: TGCGCCAGCAGCCAAGGACTTCAAAACTCTGGAAACACCATATATTTT. It yields the protein CASSQGLQNSGNTIYF.

CDR3 in amino acids: CASSQDRAGGRETQYF. CDR3 coding DNA: TGTGCCAGCAGCCAAGATCGAGCGGGGGGGCGGGAGACCCAGTACTTC. The V gene is TRBV4-2, the J gene TRBJ2-5, with 10 nucleotides matching TRBD2. This CDR3 is built from 16 residues. Germline CDR1 LGHNA, CDR2 YNFKEQ. Losses at the gene ends were 0 bases for V and 5 bases for J; bases not matched to a gene: 6.

This chain connects TRBV7-2 to TRBJ1-2, with D perhaps TRBD1 (6 bases). The V gene's germline CDR1 is SGHTA and CDR2 FQGNSA. The CDR3 loop spans 15 amino acids. V was pared by 4 bases and J by 4 bases, with 16 bases between. DNA of the CDR3: TGTGCCAGCAGCTCCTCGGTCGGACAGATCTATGGCTACACCTTC. It codes for CASSSSVGQIYGYTF.

The chain couples TRBV19 to TRBJ1-2; possibly TRBD1 for D (5 bases). CDR3 length: 14 amino acids. CDR1 is LNHDA and CDR2 is SQIVND in the germline V gene (reference sequence). The V gene lost 3 bases and the J gene lost 5 bases, with 13 bases spanning the gap. CDR3 DNA: TGTGCCAGTAGTATTTTGGGGGGGGAATATGGCTACACCTTC. Protein: CASSILGGEYGYTF.

Here the CDR3 reads CASRRSLSTDTQYF. The CDR3 DNA is TGCGCCAGCAGGAGAAGCCTTAGCACAGATACGCAGTATTTT. The chain carries TRBV5-1 and TRBJ2-3; D is unresolved. Trimming left V 5 bases short and J 0 bases short, with 10 bases between. Germline CDR1 SGHRS, CDR2 YFSETQ. The CDR3 is 14 residues long.

The chain combines TRBV5-1 with TRBJ1-6, with 8 bases identical to TRBD1. Germline-derived CDR1 and CDR2 are SGHRS and YFSETQ. This CDR3 spans 15 amino acids. The junction had 10 bases not matched to a gene; V was cut back by 6 bases and J by 8 bases. CDR3 bases: TGCGCCAGCACTCAATTACCGGGACAGGATTCACCCCTCCACTTT. Its protein product is CASTQLPGQDSPLHF.

The chain links TRBV10-3 to TRBJ2-5, with TRBD1 matching over 7 bases. J lost 5 bases, V lost 5 bases, and 8 bases had no gene match. Germline CDR1 and CDR2: ENHRY and SYGVKD. The CDR3 contains 14 residues. The CDR3 bases are TGTGCCATCAGTACAGGGGTTCGAGGCGAGACCCAGTACTTC. It yields the protein CAISTGVRGETQYF.

The rearrangement joins TRBV4-3 to TRBJ1-2; 8 bases align to TRBD1. There are 13 residues in the CDR3. Germline V lookup: CDR1 LGHNA, CDR2 YSLEER. V lost 4 bases and J lost 4; bases outside the gene matches: 2. CDR3: CASSLGTGYGYTF. The DNA of the CDR3 is TGCGCCAGCAGCCTGGGGACAGGCTATGGCTACACCTTC.

V gene TRBV27 combines with J gene TRBJ2-2; 7 bases fit TRBD1. V gave up 8 bases and J gave up 4 bases; unmatched junction bases: 13. The CDR3 contains 16 residues. Per germline, CDR1 MNHEY and CDR2 SMNVEV (reference sequence). In nucleotides, the CDR3 is TGTGCCAGCGGCTCCCCGTTGAGGGACAGCACCGGGGAGCTGTTTTTT. Its translation: CASGSPLRDSTGELFF.

CDR3 residues: CASSLSGLANYGYTF. The CDR3 DNA sequence: TGTGCCAGCAGTTTATCAGGGCTTGCTAACTATGGCTACACCTTC. The gene calls are TRBV28 and TRBJ1-2, with a tentative D call TRBD1 (5 bases). Germline CDR1 reads MDHEN; CDR2 reads SYDVKM. The germline V and J ends were trimmed by 1 base and 0 bases, with 9 bases remaining between them. This CDR3 region has 15 residues.

The chain links TRBV10-3 to TRBJ2-7; 14 bases match TRBD2. The CDR3 sequence is 14 residues long. V dropped 10 bases and J dropped 3; count of bases not matched to a gene: 5. In germline, CDR1 is ENHRY, CDR2 SYGVKD. CDR3 protein: CATSGTSGGYEQYF. The CDR3 DNA reads as TGTGCCACCTCCGGGACTAGCGGGGGCTACGAGCAGTACTTC.

The chain recombines TRBV4-1 with TRBJ2-1; TRBD2 aligns across 11 bases. The CDR3 runs 19 residues. V was pared by 5 bases and J by 4 bases, with 16 bases of the junction left unmatched. Germline values: CDR1 MGHRA, CDR2 YSYEKL. The CDR3 sequence is CASSLRDTGGTSGYNEQFF. Written as DNA, the CDR3 is TGCGCCAGCAGCTTGAGGGACACGGGCGGGACTAGCGGATACAATGAGCAGTTCTTC.

The CDR3 DNA is TGTGCCTGGAGTGCCGGGACAGGGCGGAGGGAGACCCAGTACTTC. Translating it yields CAWSAGTGRRETQYF. The chain combines TRBV30 with TRBJ2-5, with TRBD1 matching 9 bases. CDR3 length: 15 residues. V lost 1 base, J lost 5 bases, and 8 bases stayed unmatched. Germline assignment: CDR1 GTSNPN and CDR2 SVGIG (reference sequence).

This clone was counted only a few times. This chain uses TRBV15 with TRBJ1-1, with TRBD1 as a possible D gene (6 bases). V gave up 4 bases and J gave up 10 bases, with 19 bases separating them. Germline V gene sequence: CDR1 LNHNV, CDR2 YYDKDF (reference sequence). The CDR3 loop spans 14 amino acids. The CDR3, as DNA: TGTGCCACCAGCACAACTCGTACAGGGCAGGGAGCTTTCTTT. It specifies CATSTTRTGQGAFF.

V is TRBV7-2 and J is TRBJ2-3, with 12 nucleotides matching TRBD2. The CDR3 loop spans 17 amino acids. With 5 bases clipped from V and 0 bases from J, the junction kept 6 bases outside the gene matches. Looked up from germline, CDR1 is SGHTA and CDR2 is FQGNSA. The DNA of the CDR3 is TGTGCCAGCAGCACCGGGACTAGCGGGTCTAGCACAGATACGCAGTATTTT. It specifies CASSTGTSGSSTDTQYF.

The V gene is TRBV6-6, the J gene TRBJ2-7; 10 nucleotides align to TRBD2. The V and J ends lost 2 bases and 5 bases, in that order; junction bases with no gene match: 6. Germline V gene lookup returns CDR1 MNHNY and CDR2 SVGAGI (reference sequence). The CDR3 is 15 amino acids. The CDR3 DNA follows: TGTGCCAGCAGTTACGGAGCGGGGGGGCCCCACGAGCAGTACTTC. This gives the protein CASSYGAGGPHEQYF.

The chain joins TRBV5-4 to TRBJ1-1; maybe TRBD1 (6 bases). Trimming left V 3 bases short and J 5 bases short, with 11 bases between. Germline assignment: CDR1 SGHNT and CDR2 YYREEE (reference sequence). The CDR3 is 13 amino acids. The DNA of the CDR3 is TGTGCCAGCAGCTACCCTGACAGGACTGAAGCTTTCTTT. Its protein is CASSYPDRTEAFF.

CDR3 nucleotides: TGTGCCAGCAGTTACTCGCCGACAGCTATATACGAGCAGTACTTC. Amino acids: CASSYSPTAIYEQYF. This chain uses TRBV6-5 with TRBJ2-7; maybe TRBD1 (5 bases). This CDR3 contains 15 residues. V dropped 0 bases and J dropped 4 bases, with 13 bases sitting between them. Germline lookup yields CDR1 MNHEY and CDR2 SVGAGI.

CDR3 in DNA: TGTGCCAGCAGCTTGGGGTCAGTTCACGAGACCCAGTACTTC. It yields the protein CASSLGSVHETQYF. The gene calls are TRBV5-8 and TRBJ2-5; the D is unclear. Germline CDR1 SGHTS, CDR2 YDEGEE. Trimming stripped 0 bases from V and 5 bases from J, with 11 bases between. The CDR3 sequence is 14 residues long. The entire variable domain, with the rest obtained from reference TRBV5-8 and TRBJ2-5, is as follows: EAGVTQSPTHLIKTRGQQATLRCSPISGHTSVYWYQQALGLGLQFLLWYDEGEERNRGNFPPRFSGRQFPNYSSELNVNALELEDSALYLCASSLGSVHETQYFGPGTRLLVL.

The V gene is TRBV7-2, the J gene TRBJ2-7; tentative D call: TRBD1 (5 bases). The germline V gene encodes CDR1 SGHTA and CDR2 FQGNSA. There are 15 residues in the CDR3. Trimming stripped 6 bases from V and 3 bases from J, with 18 bases between. The CDR3 DNA sequence: TGTGCCAGCAGTCCCAGTTTCGGGCAGGGCTACGAGCAGTACTTC. Its translation: CASSPSFGQGYEQYF. The whole variable domain, filled in from reference TRBV7-2 and TRBJ2-7, reads GAGVSQSPSNKVTEKGKDVELRCDPISGHTALYWYRQSLGQGLEFLIYFQGNSAPDKSGLPSDRFSAERTGGSVSTLTIQRTQQEDSAVYLCASSPSFGQGYEQYFGPGTRLTVT.